This paragraph reports one T cell receptor beta chain. Its antigen is undetermined. These data are taken from a study of T cell responses to AZD1222 COVID-19 vaccine. General observations from the study: At study baseline, merely six AZD1222 recipients were seropositive. Females outnumbered males among donors, who were mostly white British; clonal diversity was possibly underestimated.

Measured with immunoSEQ multiplex PCR; TCRdb has only the in-frame clones, and not every one. The table records some 120,000 clones, about 93% of them present only once. The CDR3 is 15 amino acids. Per the germline V gene, CDR1 is MNHEY and CDR2 is SMNVEV (reference sequence). V lost 6 bases and J 3 bases, leaving 15 bases between the germline ends. The rearrangement joins TRBV27 to TRBJ1-3; the D gene is possibly TRBD1 (6 bases). The clonotype comes from an adult in good health. The source material was peripheral blood, sampled on day 0 of AZD1222 vaccination. CDR3 coding DNA: TGTGCCAGCAGCCTTAGTGGGGGCGGTGGAAACACCATATATTTT. The encoded protein is CASSLSGGGGNTIYF.